Listed below are T cell receptor beta chains from one sample, sequenced in a study of early T cells in non-severe SARS-CoV-2 infection. TCRdb reprocessed the 5' RACE reads with MiXCR, giving one entry per CDR3 protein. The sample records fewer than 60,000 distinct CDR3 sequences, roughly a tenth being singletons. The starting material was whole blood, obtained at baseline. These receptors were taken from an adult who was a healthcare worker with PCR-confirmed SARS-CoV-2 infection or an uninfected control (not recorded which). The CDR3 runs from the conserved cysteine through the conserved F or W. A D gene is named only where the DNA matches it firmly. Clone size is given for some rows only: seen once, a few or many times, or a class if the clone is expanded.

V gene	D gene	clone size	J gene	CDR3 DNA	CDR3 protein
TRBV20-1	TRBD1	.	TRBJ2-3	TGCAGTGCTAGAGCAGGACAGGGGCGCACAGATACGCAGTATTTT	CSARAGQGRTDTQYF
TRBV12-3/TRBV12-4	.	many	TRBJ2-1	TGTGCCAGCAGCCTCGAACTCCTCAATGAGCAGTTCTTC	CASSLELLNEQFF
TRBV20-1	.	many	TRBJ2-5	TGCAGTGCTACCCCCGGGACCATCCAAGAGACCCAGTACTTC	CSATPGTIQETQYF
TRBV6-4	.	few	TRBJ1-5	TGTGCCAGCAGTGTTAGCGGAGGTCAGCCCCAGCATTTT	CASSVSGGQPQHF
TRBV28	TRBD1	many	TRBJ2-7	TGTGCCAGCAGTTCCCATACCACATTCGGGACAGAGCTACTCGAGCAGTACTTC	CASSSHTTFGTELLEQYF
TRBV20-1	TRBD1	few	TRBJ1-4	TGCAGTGCTAGGCAGGGGGCTCGAGAAAAACTGTTTTTT	CSARQGAREKLFF
TRBV20-1	.	many	TRBJ1-1	TGCAGTGCTAGGAAAACGGGCGGGGGCGTCACTGAAGCTTTCTTT	CSARKTGGGVTEAFF
TRBV5-1	.	many	TRBJ1-2	TGCGCCAGCAGCTCGTCATACCCCAGGGTCGGGTACACCTTC	CASSSSYPRVGYTF
TRBV12-3/TRBV12-4	TRBD2	few	TRBJ2-1	TGTGCCAGCAGTTCCGGGACTAGCGGGAGGGATGAGCAGTTCTTC	CASSSGTSGRDEQFF
TRBV10-3	.	.	TRBJ2-3	TGTGCCATCACCAGCGGAGGGGGAACAGATACGCAGTATTTT	CAITSGGGTDTQYF
TRBV7-2	.	many	TRBJ1-6	TGTGCCAGCAGCTTCGGGGTAGGGCTAAATTCACCCCTCCACTTT	CASSFGVGLNSPLHF
TRBV5-4	.	.	TRBJ2-2	TGTGCCAGCAGCATCCGGAGCGGCGGCGGGGAGCTGTTTTTT	CASSIRSGGGELFF
TRBV20-1	.	many	TRBJ2-7	TGCAGTGCTAGAGCCCCTGGCGGAACGGCGGGCTACGAGCAGTACTTC	CSARAPGGTAGYEQYF
TRBV28	.	many	TRBJ1-5	TGTGCCAGCACCTCTGTCTTTACAACCCCCCATGCTCAGCCCCAGCATTTT	CASTSVFTTPHAQPQHF
TRBV29-1	.	many	TRBJ2-5	TGCAGCACCAACTATCAAGAGACCCAGTACTTC	CSTNYQETQYF
TRBV6-6	.	.	TRBJ1-1	TGTGCCAGCACCCCGTCAGTAATGAACACTGAAGCTTTCTTT	CASTPSVMNTEAFF
TRBV29-1	.	few	TRBJ2-7	TGCAGCGTTGTGTCAGCCGTAACCTACGAGCAGTACTTC	CSVVSAVTYEQYF
TRBV28	TRBD1	many	TRBJ2-2	TGTGCCAGCAGTAGCAGGACAGGGTCTCCCACCGGGGAGCTGTTTTTT	CASSSRTGSPTGELFF
TRBV6-6	TRBD2	.	TRBJ2-1	TGTGCCAGCAGTTACTCGAAGGGGAGGGCCAACAATGAGCAGTTCTTC	CASSYSKGRANNEQFF
TRBV12-3/TRBV12-4	.	many	TRBJ2-7	TGTGCCAGCAGTTCCCGGGCAGAATCCTACGAGCAGTACTTC	CASSSRAESYEQYF
TRBV12-5	TRBD2	few	TRBJ2-2	TGTGCTAGTGGGCCAGCGGGGGCGATAACCGGGGAGCTGTTTTTT	CASGPAGAITGELFF
TRBV10-2	.	.	TRBJ2-7	TGCGCCACCTCATCCCGGGAGTACGAGCAGTACTTC	CATSSREYEQYF
TRBV6-5	TRBD2	.	TRBJ2-7	TGTGCCAGCAGTCGAACTAGCGGGGGATTCTCCTACGAGCAGTACTTC	CASSRTSGGFSYEQYF
TRBV18	.	many	TRBJ2-7	TGTGCCAGCTCACCACCGGCAGGGGCGAGCTACGAGCAGTACTTC	CASSPPAGASYEQYF
TRBV6-1	TRBD1	many	TRBJ1-6	TGTGCCAGCAGTGAAATGCAGGGGGCGATCTCACCCCTCCACTTT	CASSEMQGAISPLHF
TRBV7-9	TRBD1	many	TRBJ2-7	TGTGCCAGCAGCTCGACCGGGACAGAAGCCTACGAGCAGTACTTC	CASSSTGTEAYEQYF
TRBV4-3	TRBD2	many	TRBJ2-2	TGCGCCAGCAGCCAGAAGCCAGCGGGAGACGCGGGGGAGCTGTTTTTT	CASSQKPAGDAGELFF
TRBV3-1	TRBD2	medium-sized	TRBJ2-4	TGTGCCAGCAGCCAGGTGGGAGCGGGAGGGCTGAACATTCAGTACTTC	CASSQVGAGGLNIQYF
TRBV6-5	.	medium-sized	TRBJ1-1	TGTGCCAGCACCGCAGACAGATTCATGAACACTGAAGCTTTCTTT	CASTADRFMNTEAFF
TRBV5-1	.	.	TRBJ2-7	TGCGCCAGCAGCTTAGACTCCGCCTACGAGCAGTACTTC	CASSLDSAYEQYF
TRBV5-1	TRBD2	many	TRBJ2-1	TGCGCCAGCAGCTTCGGGAGGGCCTGGGACAATGAGCAGTTCTTC	CASSFGRAWDNEQFF
TRBV9	TRBD2	.	TRBJ2-3	TGTGCCAGCAGCTTTTCGACTAGCAGATCCACAGATACGCAGTATTTT	CASSFSTSRSTDTQYF
TRBV19	.	.	TRBJ1-4	TGTGCCAGTAGTATAGCCTTCGGACAGCTTAATGAAAAACTGTTTTTT	CASSIAFGQLNEKLFF
TRBV20-1	TRBD1	.	TRBJ2-7	TGCAGTGCTCCCGGGACAGGGCCCTACGAGCAGTACTTC	CSAPGTGPYEQYF
TRBV3-1	TRBD2	.	TRBJ2-7	TGTGCCAGCAGCCAAGGCGTTTGGGGAGGGGCCGAGCAGTACTTC	CASSQGVWGGAEQYF
TRBV6-1	.	many	TRBJ2-1	TGTGCCAGCAGCAGACATAGCGAGTCCTACAATGAGCAGTTCTTC	CASSRHSESYNEQFF
TRBV28	.	few	TRBJ2-7	TGTGCCAGCAGCCCCCCGGGTAGCTCCTACGAGCAGTACTTC	CASSPPGSSYEQYF